These 10 T cell receptor beta chains were all obtained from the same sample, sequenced in a study of CD8 T cells in ankylosing spondylitis. MiXCR, applied by TCRdb to the 5' RACE reads, yields one record per CDR3 protein. The sample has fewer than 400,000 distinct CDR3 sequences; roughly 15% are singletons. The sequencing sample was made of blood, either unsorted or a sorted T cell fraction (not recorded which). The receptors were gathered from a male donor with ankylosing spondylitis or in good health (not recorded which).

This clonotype was found a few times. V and J are TRBV20-1 and TRBJ2-2; a weak D match, TRBD2 (5 bases). The CDR3 is 15 amino acids. CDR1 and CDR2 (germline): DFQATT, SNEGSKA (reference sequence). Trimming took off 1 base at V and 0 bases at J, with 9 bases between the two ends. CDR3 in DNA: TGCAGTGCTAGAGTGAGGGCGGCGAACACCGGGGAGCTGTTTTTT. It is translated as CSARVRAANTGELFF.

The chain is built from TRBV7-2 and TRBJ2-3; 7 bases align to TRBD2. Germline V CDR1 and CDR2: SGHTA, FQGNSA. The ends lost 5 bases at V and 5 bases at J; junction bases unmatched: 10. This CDR3 has 15 amino acids. The CDR3 reads CASSPSGGGGDTQYF. In nucleotides, the CDR3 is TGTGCCAGCAGCCCAAGTGGGGGGGGAGGAGATACGCAGTATTTT. Using reference TRBV7-2 and TRBJ2-3 for the parts outside the CDR3, the full variable domain is GAGVSQSPSNKVTEKGKDVELRCDPISGHTALYWYRQSLGQGLEFLIYFQGNSAPDKSGLPSDRFSAERTGGSVSTLTIQRTQQEDSAVYLCASSPSGGGGDTQYFGPGTRLTVL.

In this sample, this clonotype turned up many times. The V gene is TRBV29-1, the J gene TRBJ1-1; 9 bases match TRBD1. Trimming took 6 bases from V and 4 from J; bases not matched to a gene: 12. The germline V gene encodes CDR1 SQVTM and CDR2 ANQGSEA. The CDR3 contains 15 residues. CDR3 DNA sequence: TGCAGCGTCTCTACCCCCGACAGGGGGACCACTGAAGCTTTCTTT. Protein: CSVSTPDRGTTEAFF.

J is TRBJ1-1 and V is TRBV7-9; 10 bases map to TRBD1. The V segment lost 3 bases and the J segment 5 bases; nucleotides outside the gene matches: 3. The germline V gene has CDR1 SEHNR and CDR2 FQNEAQ (reference sequence). The CDR3 runs to 14 residues. This chain's CDR3 is CASSFDRGPTEAFF. The DNA for the CDR3 is TGTGCCAGCAGCTTTGACAGGGGGCCGACTGAAGCTTTCTTT.

This clonotype has just a few counts. This chain joins TRBV20-1 and TRBJ2-2; D not certain. The germline gives CDR1 DFQATT, CDR2 SNEGSKA (reference sequence). V was pared by 1 base and J by 2 bases, with 8 bases between. The CDR3 has 14 residues. DNA of the CDR3: TGCAGTGCTAGAGCACAGTTAAACACCGGGGAGCTGTTTTTT. Amino acids: CSARAQLNTGELFF.

The genes are TRBV6-1 and TRBJ1-5, with D perhaps TRBD1 (5 bases). CDR3 length: 14 amino acids. The V gene's germline CDR1 is MNHNS and CDR2 SASEGT. Trimming left V 4 bases short and J 6 bases short, with 13 bases between. The CDR3 spells CASSGGGVGQPQHF. CDR3 DNA sequence: TGTGCCAGCAGTGGTGGGGGGGTTGGTCAGCCCCAGCATTTT.

This clonotype was observed a few times. The V gene is TRBV4-1, the J gene TRBJ2-5; 12 bases are a match to TRBD2. The trim removed 3 bases at V and 1 base at J, leaving 6 bases unmatched. The germline V gene encodes CDR1 MGHRA and CDR2 YSYEKL. The CDR3 runs 17 residues. DNA for the CDR3: TGCGCCAGCAGCCAGTGGACTAGCGGGGCGATCCAAGAGACCCAGTACTTC. Translation gives CASSQWTSGAIQETQYF.

The chain combines TRBV20-1 with TRBJ1-5; D may be TRBD1 (5 bases). The CDR3 consists of 13 residues. The germline V gene encodes CDR1 DFQATT and CDR2 SNEGSKA (reference sequence). The V end lost 5 bases, the J end lost 8 bases, and 16 bases lay between the germline ends. Here the CDR3 reads CSAGGTEGEPQHF. DNA of the CDR3: TGCAGTGCTGGAGGGACGGAGGGCGAGCCCCAGCATTTT.

The chain carries TRBV12-3 or TRBV12-4 and TRBJ2-3; no reliable D call. V lost 6 bases, J lost 0 bases, and 13 bases lay in between. The CDR3 is made up of 15 amino acids. The chain's CDR3 is CASSSYGISTDTQYF. Here the CDR3 DNA reads TGTGCCAGCAGCTCCTACGGAATAAGCACAGATACGCAGTATTTT.

The J gene is TRBJ2-7, the V gene TRBV9, with 9 bases aligning to TRBD1. The V segment lost 1 base and the J segment 3 bases; nucleotides outside the gene matches: 11. In germline, CDR1 is SGDLS, CDR2 YYNGEE. The CDR3 loop spans 17 amino acids. The DNA of the CDR3 is TGTGCCAGCAGCGTAAACAGGGGGCTGGCGCTCGGCTACGAGCAGTACTTC. This sequence encodes CASSVNRGLALGYEQYF.